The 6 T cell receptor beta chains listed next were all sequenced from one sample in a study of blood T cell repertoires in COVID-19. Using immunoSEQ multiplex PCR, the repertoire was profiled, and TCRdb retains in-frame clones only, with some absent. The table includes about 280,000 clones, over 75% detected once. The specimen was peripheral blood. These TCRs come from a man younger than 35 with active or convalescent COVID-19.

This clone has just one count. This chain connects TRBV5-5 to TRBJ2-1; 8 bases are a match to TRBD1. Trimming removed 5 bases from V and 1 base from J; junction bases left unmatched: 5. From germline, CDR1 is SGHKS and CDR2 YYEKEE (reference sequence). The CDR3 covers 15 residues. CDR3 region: CASSYYRGSYNEQFF. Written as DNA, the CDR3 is TGTGCCAGCAGTTATTACAGGGGGTCCTACAATGAGCAGTTCTTC. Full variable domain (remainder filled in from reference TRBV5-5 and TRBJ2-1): DAGVTQSPTHLIKTRGQQVTLRCSPISGHKSVSWYQQVLGQGPQFIFQYYEKEERGRGNFPDRFSARQFPNYSSELNVNALLLGDSALYLCASSYYRGSYNEQFFGPGTRLTVL.

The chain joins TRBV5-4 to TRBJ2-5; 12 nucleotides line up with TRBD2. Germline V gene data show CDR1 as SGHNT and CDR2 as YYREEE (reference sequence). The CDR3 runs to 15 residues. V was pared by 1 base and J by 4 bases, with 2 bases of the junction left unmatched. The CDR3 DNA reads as TGTGCCAGCAGCTTGTCTAGCGGGGGGGCAGAGACCCAGTACTTC. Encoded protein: CASSLSSGGAETQYF.

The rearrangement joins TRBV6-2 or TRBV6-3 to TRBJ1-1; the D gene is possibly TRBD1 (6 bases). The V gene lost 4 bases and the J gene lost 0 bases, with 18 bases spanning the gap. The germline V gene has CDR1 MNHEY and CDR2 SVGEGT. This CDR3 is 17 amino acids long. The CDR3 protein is CASSSPSGGPMNTEAFF. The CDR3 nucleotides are TGTGCCAGCAGTTCCCCCAGCGGGGGGCCAATGAACACTGAAGCTTTCTTT.

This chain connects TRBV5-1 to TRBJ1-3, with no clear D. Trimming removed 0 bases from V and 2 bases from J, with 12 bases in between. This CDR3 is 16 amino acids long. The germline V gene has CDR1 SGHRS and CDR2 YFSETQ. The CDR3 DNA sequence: TGCGCCAGCAGCTTGGGAGGTGGCGTGGCTGGAAACACCATATATTTT. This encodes CASSLGGGVAGNTIYF.

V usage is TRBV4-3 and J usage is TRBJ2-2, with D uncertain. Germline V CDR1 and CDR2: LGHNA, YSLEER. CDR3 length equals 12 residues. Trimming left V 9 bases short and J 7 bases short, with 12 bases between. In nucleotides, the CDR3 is TGCGCCAGTGCGGCTGGTCACGGGGAGCTGTTTTTT. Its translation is CASAAGHGELFF.

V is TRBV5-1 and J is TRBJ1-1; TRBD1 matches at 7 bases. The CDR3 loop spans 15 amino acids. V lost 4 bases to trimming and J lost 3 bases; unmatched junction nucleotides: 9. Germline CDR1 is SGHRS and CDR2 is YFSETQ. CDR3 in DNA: TGCGCCAGCAGCGAGCAACAGGGGTGGGACACTGAAGCTTTCTTT. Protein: CASSEQQGWDTEAFF.